This TCR beta chain stems from a study of blood T cell repertoires in COVID-19. For the study at large: COVID-19 samples collected from the United States, Italy and Spain covered acute and convalescent phases. From T cells, B-cell-depleted T cells, or PBMCs came the material, which was cDNA or gDNA.

Per the study methods: The assay estimated nucleated cells by amplifying reference gene primers. TCRdb's copy holds only in-frame clones and misses some; the assay was immunoSEQ multiplex PCR. Clone size and V and J calls were adopted from that table, with D and trimming inferred from the DNA. The table has 130,000 or so clones, 84% seen once. The source material was peripheral blood. This TCR derives from a human donor in a cohort sampled during active COVID-19.

CDR3 amino acids: CAWSRRQGVNTGELFF. The CDR3 coding sequence is TGTGCCTGGAGTCGGCGGCAAGGGGTGAACACCGGGGAGCTGTTTTTT. The rearrangement joins TRBV30 to TRBJ2-2, with TRBD1 as a possible D gene (5 bases). CDR3 length: 16 residues. The V gene's germline CDR1 is GTSNPN and CDR2 SVGIG (reference sequence). Trimming removed 2 bases at V and 1 base at J, with 14 bases between.